This is a list of T cell receptor beta chains from one sample in a study of T cell responses to AZD1222 COVID-19 vaccine. Data came from immunoSEQ multiplex PCR; TCRdb stores just in-frame clones and leaves some out. This sample has some 79,000 clones, with roughly 75% found just once. The material sequenced was peripheral blood, taken 28 days after the second AZD1222 dose. The receptors originated from an adult who received the AZD1222 COVID-19 vaccine. Both conserved end residues are trimmed from each CDR3. Clone sizes are given selectively: once, few, many, or a class where the clone is expanded.

j_call v_call clone_size cdr3_aa
TRBJ1-5 TRBV2 - ASSVDRTISAGPQH
TRBJ2-3 TRBV11-3 once ASSLGTDTQY
TRBJ2-3 TRBV29-1 - SVGGRGGSVDTDTQY
TRBJ2-2 TRBV6-4 few ASSGFIEGEGSTGELF
TRBJ1-2 TRBV7-9 - ASSWTTGHGYT
TRBJ1-1 TRBV4-1 - ASSQGSRGVNTEAF
TRBJ2-1 TRBV6-5 - ASSYLGLGGYNEQF
TRBJ2-1 TRBV3-1/TRBV3-2 - ASSQIAGGSYNEQF
TRBJ1-1 TRBV27 - ASSFGRTEAF
TRBJ1-2 TRBV28 - ASSFADYGYT
TRBJ2-3 TRBV10-3 - AISAHTGSTDTQY
TRBJ2-7 TRBV21-1 - ASSKSGAVSRYEQY
TRBJ1-1 TRBV19 once ASSIGWPRGTEAF
TRBJ2-7 TRBV10-3 few AISDLSKSSYEQY
TRBJ2-2 TRBV2 few ASSEWETGTTGELF
TRBJ2-3 TRBV27 - ASSTRGLLGSDTQY
TRBJ2-2 TRBV2 - ASRTGDGELF
TRBJ1-5 TRBV28 - ASSFETYLHNQPQH
TRBJ1-2 TRBV25-1 - ASSPHRESYGYT
TRBJ1-1 TRBV7-2 - ASSPTRGAF
TRBJ1-5 TRBV5-1 - ASSLADGRNQPQH
TRBJ1-6 TRBV5-1 - ASSFQSSYNSPLH
TRBJ2-5 TRBV11-3 - ASSPGGQETQY
TRBJ2-1 TRBV12-3/TRBV12-4 - ASSSEGGEQF
TRBJ2-1 TRBV25-1 - ASRDSGSRYNEQF
TRBJ1-3 TRBV9 - ASSEGVGNTIY
TRBJ1-5 TRBV19 - ASRTGTSNQPQH
TRBJ2-4 TRBV28 - ASSSGNKNIQY
TRBJ1-1 TRBV3-1/TRBV3-2 - ASTPKRGSREAF
TRBJ2-4 TRBV30 large AWSPTGGFKNIQY
TRBJ1-5 TRBV3-1/TRBV3-2 - ASSWGQAANQPQH